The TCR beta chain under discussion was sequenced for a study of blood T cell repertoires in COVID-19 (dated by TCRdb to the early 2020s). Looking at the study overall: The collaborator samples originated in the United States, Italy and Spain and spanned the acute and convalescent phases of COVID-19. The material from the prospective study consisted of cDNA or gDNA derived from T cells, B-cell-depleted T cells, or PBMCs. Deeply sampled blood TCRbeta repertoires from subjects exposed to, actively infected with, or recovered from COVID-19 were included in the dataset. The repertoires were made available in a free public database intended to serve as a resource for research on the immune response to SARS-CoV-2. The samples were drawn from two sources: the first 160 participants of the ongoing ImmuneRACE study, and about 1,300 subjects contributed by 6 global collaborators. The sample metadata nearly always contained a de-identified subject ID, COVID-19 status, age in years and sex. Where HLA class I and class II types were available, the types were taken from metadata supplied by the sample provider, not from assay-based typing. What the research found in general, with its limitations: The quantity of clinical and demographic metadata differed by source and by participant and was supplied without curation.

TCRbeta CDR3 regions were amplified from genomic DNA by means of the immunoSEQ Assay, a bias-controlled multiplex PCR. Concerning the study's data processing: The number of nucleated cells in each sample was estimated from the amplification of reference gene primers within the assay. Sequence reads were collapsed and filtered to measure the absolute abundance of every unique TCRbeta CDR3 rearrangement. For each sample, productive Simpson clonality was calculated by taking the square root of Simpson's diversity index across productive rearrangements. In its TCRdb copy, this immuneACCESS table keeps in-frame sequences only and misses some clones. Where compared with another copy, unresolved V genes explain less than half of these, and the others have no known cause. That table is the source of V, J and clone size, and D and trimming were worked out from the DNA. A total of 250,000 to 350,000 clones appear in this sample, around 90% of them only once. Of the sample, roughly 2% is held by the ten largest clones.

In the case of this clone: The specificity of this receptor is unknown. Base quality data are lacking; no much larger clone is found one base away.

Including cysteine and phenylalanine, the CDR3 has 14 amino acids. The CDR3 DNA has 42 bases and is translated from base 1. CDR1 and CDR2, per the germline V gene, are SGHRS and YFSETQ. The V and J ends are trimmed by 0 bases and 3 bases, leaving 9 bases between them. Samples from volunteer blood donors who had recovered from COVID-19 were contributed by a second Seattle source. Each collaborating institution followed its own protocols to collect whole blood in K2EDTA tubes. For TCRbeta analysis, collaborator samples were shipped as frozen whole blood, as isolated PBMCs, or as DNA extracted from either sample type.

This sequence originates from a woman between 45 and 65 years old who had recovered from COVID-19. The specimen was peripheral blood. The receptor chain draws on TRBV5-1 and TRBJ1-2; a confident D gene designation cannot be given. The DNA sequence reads TGCGCCAGCAGCTTGGATCCGGGGTACTATGGCTACACCTTC. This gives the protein CASSLDPGYYGYTF.